This TCR beta chain was sequenced for a study of Ad26.COV2.S vaccination and SARS-CoV-2 variants. The CDR3 consists of 13 residues. CDR1 is SGHNT and CDR2 is YYREEE in the germline V gene (reference sequence). V lost 1 base and J 5 bases, leaving 10 bases between the germline ends. Of note for this clone: The antigen is unknown.

Using immunoSEQ multiplex PCR, the repertoire was profiled, and TCRdb retains in-frame clones only, with some absent. The repertoire consists of around 140,000 clones, with roughly 90% occurring once and the leading ten covering 4% to 6%. Findings of the study overall: Those who received the vaccine showed greater spike-specific TCR breadth than those given placebo. With respect to non-spike TCR breadth, vaccine and placebo recipients were similar.

The genes are TRBV5-4 and TRBJ2-7, with D possibly TRBD1 on 6 matching bases. The source of this sequence is a human donor who had recovered from COVID-19. Sequenced material: peripheral blood, taken after recovery from COVID-19. CDR3 protein: CASSLNRDHEQYF. CDR3 nucleotide sequence: TGTGCCAGCAGCTTGAACAGGGACCACGAGCAGTACTTC.